This T cell receptor (beta chain) stems from a study of spatial heterogeneity in lung cancer. Study-wide context: Approximately 70 TRACERx patients with early, untreated non-small cell lung cancer donated samples.

Time point defined: blood at routine non-recurrence follow-up after resection. The input material, whole RNA from tumor, nontumor lung or frozen PBMC, was sequenced unsorted. This clonotype was detected many times. Antigen: not known. Study outcomes and limitations: Resection blood, more than follow-up blood, showed ubiquitous expanded tumor TCRs.

Germline assignment: CDR1 DFQATT and CDR2 SNEGSKA (reference sequence). The CDR3 has 17 amino acids. V lost 0 bases and J lost 1; bases outside the gene matches: 11. Each molecule of TCR cDNA was tagged with one unique molecular identifier. TCRdb ran MiXCR on the 5' RACE reads and lists one entry per CDR3 protein. The data show 15,000 to 20,000 distinct CDR3 sequences, 9% to 10% seen once. The chain is built from TRBV20-1 and TRBJ1-2, with 7 bases that match TRBD1. The TCR was taken from a male donor with early-stage non-small cell lung cancer. The source material was PBMCs, sampled at follow-up. The CDR3 region is CSARDPSGRGDNYGYTF. CDR3 in DNA: TGCAGTGCTAGAGATCCCAGTGGCAGGGGGGATAACTATGGCTACACCTTC.